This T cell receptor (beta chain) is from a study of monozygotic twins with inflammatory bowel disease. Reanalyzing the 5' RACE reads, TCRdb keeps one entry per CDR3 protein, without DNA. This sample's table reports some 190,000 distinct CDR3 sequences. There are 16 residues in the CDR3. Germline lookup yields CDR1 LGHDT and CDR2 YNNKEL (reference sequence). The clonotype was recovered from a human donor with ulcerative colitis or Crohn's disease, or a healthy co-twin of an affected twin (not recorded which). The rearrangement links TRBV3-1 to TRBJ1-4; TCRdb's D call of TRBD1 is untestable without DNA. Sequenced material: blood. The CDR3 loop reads CASSQLTGKANEKLFF.